The T cell receptor beta chain under discussion was sequenced for a study of blood T cells in healthy people across ages (dated by TCRdb to 2013 to 2016). Background for the entire study: In model experiments, template switching captured about one uniquely barcoded TCR beta cDNA molecule for every two T cells. Using deep sequencing normalized with unique cDNA molecular identifiers, the study measured how TCR beta repertoire diversity changes with age. Donors were grouped into four age groups: young (average roughly 15 years), middle-aged (39), aged (around 60) and long-lived (82). Two additional independent replicas of 1 million unique cDNA reads from the same blood draw were analyzed for two donors (one aged 18 to 30 and one aged 80 or older).

This clonotype was detected ten times or more. Its antigen remains undetermined. Base qualities are not at hand, and no much larger clone is one base apart. Counted from cysteine to phenylalanine, this CDR3 has 14 amino acids. Kept here is only the CDR3 DNA, which spans 42 bases and is read in frame from base 1. As encoded in the germline V gene, CDR1 is MDHEN while CDR2 is SYDVKM. Trimming accounts for 3 bases at V and 4 bases at J, while the number of junction bases matched to no gene is 6. Here is what the overall study found, with its caveats: There was a strong correlation between observed TCR beta diversity and the percentage of naive T cells measured by flow cytometry. Because donor CMV infection status was unknown, age-related changes in expanded clonotypes were potentially confounded. Observed TCR beta diversity per million T cells fell roughly linearly with age, and a significant reduction was already apparent by age around 40. Total diversity estimates from one million sequenced T cells were considered lower bounds and underestimates. Compared with the aged group, the long-lived group had more naive CD4+ T cells, fewer expanded clones and increased TCR diversity, a pattern suggesting age selection. Conclusive comparison of naive and antigen-experienced compartments was prevented by the profiling of bulk unsorted PBMCs.

Library method: 5' RACE. For sequencing, an Illumina HiSeq 2500 was employed. A second PCR of roughly 6 to 12 cycles was run with a J-beta primer mix and a sample-barcoded 5' primer. A template-switch 5' adaptor carrying 12 random nucleotides introduced a unique molecular identifier onto each TCR beta cDNA molecule. At least 3 million CDR3-containing paired-end reads were obtained from each sample. The Mint cDNA synthesis kit, primed by a TRBC-specific oligonucleotide, was used to synthesize first-strand cDNA from all RNA. Following uracil-DNA glycosylase treatment, all cDNA underwent a first 18-cycle PCR with the universal primers M1SS and BC2_uni_R. Per the source publication's procedure: Each sample was normalized by randomly selecting 1 million high-quality reads, each carrying a distinct molecular identifier. Instead of being binned into consensus sequences, reads that shared molecular identifiers were thrown out. CDR3 identification, clonotype clustering and error correction used MiTCR with a Q25 quality threshold and the strictest error-elimination algorithm. A nonparametric unseen species model using Euler transformation provided a lower-bound estimate of total TCR beta diversity. Using fastp at Q25 and MiXCR, TCRdb reprocessed the public reads and kept productive beta chains. Rows with a matching CDR3 protein are joined into one entry that keeps the most common DNA and genes. The V and J calls come from TCRdb's annotation, not from the publication. The sample yields some 940,000 distinct CDR3 sequences; about 28% were counted once. The top ten constitute roughly 10% of the sample.

The donors were roughly 40 Caucasian individuals from Russia, aged roughly 6 to 100 years, who were systemically healthy. Ten milliliters of peripheral blood were drawn from each donor into EDTA-treated Vacutainer tubes. Ficoll-Paque density-gradient centrifugation was used to isolate PBMCs, with at least 6 million per sample. Total RNA, at least 5.5 micrograms per sample, was extracted from PBMCs with Trizol reagent. For every donor, an aliquot of PBMCs went through flow cytometry to measure the percentages of naive CD45RAhigh/CD27high T cells. These same records also appear under a second study, on T cells of mothers and their children. As noted in the second study: Nine systemically healthy Caucasian individuals, comprising three mothers and their six children, were included as donors. cDNA synthesis used all of the extracted RNA, with roughly 1.5 ug of RNA in each 15 ul reaction. In the second PCR, the M1S primer added sample barcodes and 2-4 random nucleotides. Over 8 million TCR beta CDR3 reads were obtained for each mother, and 2.7 million or so reads were obtained for each child. In both related and unrelated pairs, thymic selection shapes the output of TCR recombination in a similar way, with inherited differences having only a minor effect. Normalized repertoire overlap in related mother-child pairs was always slightly higher than in unrelated mother-child pairs, but the difference was never significant. Persistent microchimeric T cell clones were not detected, at a sensitivity of 85 to 100 clones per million clonotypes. Deep NGS was used in the study to compare the TCR beta repertoires of mothers and children and to look for features that separate related mother-child pairs from unrelated individuals. Mothers averaged roughly 40 +/- 4 years of age and children averaged about 10 +/- 4 years. After adapter ligation was performed with NEBNext reagents, the libraries were sequenced on an Illumina HiSeq 2000 with 100+100 nt paired-end reads. To prevent cross-contamination, the mother and child libraries were prepared a month apart and were sequenced in separate runs. Between roughly 500,000 and 2,100,000 distinct TCR beta clonotypes were identified per donor. Naive TCR beta clonotypes were estimated from low-frequency clonotypes matched to each donor's FACS-determined naive share, without sorting.

The chain links TRBV28 with TRBJ2-7; 7 central nucleotides agree with TRBD1. Sequencing was done on a sample of blood. This clonotype was obtained from a woman between 35 and 50 years old in good health. CDR3 region: CASSFSGQLYEQYF. The sequenced DNA: TGTGCCAGCAGTTTCTCGGGACAGCTTTACGAGCAGTACTTC.